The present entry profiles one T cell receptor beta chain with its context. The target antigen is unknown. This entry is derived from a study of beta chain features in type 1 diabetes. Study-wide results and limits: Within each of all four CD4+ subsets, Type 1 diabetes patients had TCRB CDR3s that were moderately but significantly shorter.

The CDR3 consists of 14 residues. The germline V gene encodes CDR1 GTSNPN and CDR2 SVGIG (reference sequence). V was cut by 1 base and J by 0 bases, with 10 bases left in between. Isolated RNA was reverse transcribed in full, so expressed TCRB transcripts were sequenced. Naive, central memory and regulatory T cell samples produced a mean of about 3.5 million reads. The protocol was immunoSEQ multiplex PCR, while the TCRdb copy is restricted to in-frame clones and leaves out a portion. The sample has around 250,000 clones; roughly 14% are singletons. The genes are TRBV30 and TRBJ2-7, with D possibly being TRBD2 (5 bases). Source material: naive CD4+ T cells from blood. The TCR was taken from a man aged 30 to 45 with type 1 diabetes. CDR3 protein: CAWSGGGGSYEQYF. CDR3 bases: TGTGCCTGGAGTGGCGGAGGTGGCTCCTACGAGCAGTACTTC. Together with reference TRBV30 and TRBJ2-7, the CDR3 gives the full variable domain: SQTIHQWPATLVQPVGSPLSLECTVEGTSNPNLYWYRQAAGRGLQLLFYSVGIGQISSEVPQNLSASRPQDRQFILSSKKLLLSDSGFYLCAWSGGGGSYEQYFGPGTRLTVT.